Shown below are 15 T cell receptor beta chains from a single sample sequenced in a study of blood T cell repertoires in COVID-19. Method: immunoSEQ multiplex PCR; TCRdb's copy keeps in-frame clones and lacks some. The repertoire consists of approximately 350,000 clones, with 65% to 90% occurring once and the leading ten covering roughly 6.6%. The sequenced sample was peripheral blood. The receptors derive from a woman in her sixties or seventies with COVID-19, enrolled during active disease.

The genes are TRBV15 and TRBJ1-1; no reliable D call. This CDR3 comprises 14 residues. V lost 0 bases to trimming and J lost 5 bases, with 10 bases between them. Germline CDR1 reads LNHNV; CDR2 reads YYDKDF (reference sequence). The CDR3 here is CATSRDIGRTEAFF. The CDR3 nucleotides are TGTGCCACCAGCAGAGATATAGGGAGGACTGAAGCTTTCTTT.

The rearrangement uses TRBV12-5 and TRBJ2-7; 8 nucleotides agree with TRBD1. V lost 7 bases to trimming and J lost 6 bases; unmatched junction nucleotides: 11. Germline V gene sequence: CDR1 LGHNT, CDR2 FRNRAP. The CDR3 totals 14 residues. CDR3: CASDTGQGAGEQYF. The CDR3 nucleotides read TGTGCTAGTGATACGGGGCAGGGGGCGGGCGAGCAGTACTTC.

The rearrangement joins TRBV21-1 to TRBJ2-6; the D call of TRBD1 is as the table states it, not checked on the DNA. TRBV21-1 is a documented pseudogene. CDR3 length: 18 residues. For the CDR3, the DNA is TGTGCCAGCAGCAAGCGCGGGACAGGTGACTCTGGGGCCAACGTCCTGACTTTC. Translated: CASSKRGTGDSGANVLTF.

The V gene is TRBV6-4, the J gene TRBJ2-1, with D possibly being TRBD2 (7 bases). The V and J ends lost 6 bases and 3 bases respectively, with 15 bases between them. This CDR3 is 15 amino acids long. Germline V CDR1 and CDR2: MRHNA, SNTAGT. The CDR3 here is CASSAGGGLYNEQFF. The DNA of the CDR3 is TGTGCCAGCAGCGCTGGGGGGGGCCTCTACAATGAGCAGTTCTTC.

The chain has TRBV7-3 and TRBJ2-1, with D possibly matching TRBD2 (7 bases). Germline lookup yields CDR1 SGHTA and CDR2 FQGTGA. V gave up 5 bases and J gave up 5 bases, with 19 bases separating them. The CDR3 is 16 residues long. Here the CDR3 DNA reads TGTGCCAGCAGCCATCTCCGAGGGGGGGCAGACAATGAGCAGTTCTTC. This codes for CASSHLRGGADNEQFF.

The V and J genes are TRBV5-1 and TRBJ1-1; D call uncertain. Germline CDR1 is SGHRS and CDR2 is YFSETQ. The germline V and J ends were trimmed by 5 bases and 10 bases, with 18 bases remaining between them. The CDR3 runs 13 residues. The CDR3 sequence: CASSSENSPGAFF. The CDR3 coding sequence is TGCGCCAGCAGTTCTGAGAACAGTCCAGGAGCTTTCTTT.

This clone has only one observation. V and J are TRBV19 and TRBJ1-6; D remains ambiguous. This CDR3 has 16 amino acids. Germline V gene sequence: CDR1 LNHDA, CDR2 SQIVND (reference sequence). V lost 4 bases and J lost 2, with 12 bases in between. The CDR3 nucleotides read TGTGCCAGTAGTACTGGCCGGGTCCCCTATAATTCACCCCTCCACTTT. Translation gives CASSTGRVPYNSPLHF.

This chain joins TRBV7-6 and TRBJ2-1; unclear D gene. V shed 1 base and J shed 9 bases, with 7 bases lying between them. The germline CDR1 and CDR2 sequences are SGHVS and FNYEAQ. This CDR3 contains 12 residues. DNA for the CDR3: TGTGCCAGCAGCTTAGTCCTCGGTGAGCAGTTCTTC. Translating gives CASSLVLGEQFF.

The V call is TRBV19, the J call TRBJ2-7; TRBD1 aligns across 7 bases. CDR3 length: 13 amino acids. V lost 10 bases to trimming and J lost 1 base; unmatched junction nucleotides: 7. Germline V CDR1 and CDR2: LNHDA, SQIVND (reference sequence). The CDR3 DNA sequence: TGTGCCACCAGACAGGGAACATCCTACGAGCAGTACTTC. Its translation: CATRQGTSYEQYF.

The chain carries TRBV9 and TRBJ2-1; perhaps TRBD2 as D (5 bases). This CDR3 is built from 16 residues. Trimming shortened V by 4 bases and J by 8 bases, and 22 bases separated the two germline ends. Germline assignment: CDR1 SGDLS and CDR2 YYNGEE. The DNA for the CDR3 is TGTGCCAGCAGCCCATTAGCGTTAGGTGGGGAGTATGAGCAGTTCTTC. Translated: CASSPLALGGEYEQFF.

The rearrangement uses TRBV5-4 and TRBJ2-7, with TRBD1 matching over 11 bases. V shed 9 bases and J 6 bases; nucleotides not matched to a gene: 11. The CDR3 has 14 amino acids. In germline, CDR1 is SGHNT, CDR2 YYREEE (reference sequence). The CDR3 spells CAILPPGTGGEQYF. The CDR3 DNA reads as TGTGCCATTTTACCCCCGGGGACAGGGGGCGAGCAGTACTTC.

The V gene is TRBV6-5, the J gene TRBJ1-1; a possible D gene is TRBD1 (6 bases). The CDR3 contains 15 residues. The germline gives CDR1 MNHEY, CDR2 SVGAGI. The V gene lost 5 bases and the J gene lost 10 bases, with 23 bases spanning the gap. CDR3 in DNA: TGTGCCAGCAGTCTCAACAGGGCCCAGAGGGTGGGAGCTTTCTTT. It is translated as CASSLNRAQRVGAFF.

J is TRBJ2-3 and V is TRBV5-1; TRBD2 matches 9 bases. Germline lookup yields CDR1 SGHRS and CDR2 YFSETQ. This CDR3 spans 15 amino acids. V lost 2 bases to trimming and J lost 0 bases; unmatched junction nucleotides: 1. Here the CDR3 reads CASSFSGGSTDTQYF. The CDR3 region has the DNA TGCGCCAGCAGCTTTAGCGGGGGAAGCACAGATACGCAGTATTTT. Full variable domain (rest looked up from reference TRBV5-1 and TRBJ2-3): KAGVTQTPRYLIKTRGQQVTLSCSPISGHRSVSWYQQTPGQGLQFLFEYFSETQRNKGNFPGRFSGRQFSNSRSEMNVSTLELGDSALYLCASSFSGGSTDTQYFGPGTRLTVL.

For the CDR3, the DNA is TGTGCCAGTAGTAAAAGGACAGGTACAGCCTTAGAGACCCAGTACTTC. Translated: CASSKRTGTALETQYF. The rearrangement joins TRBV19 to TRBJ2-5; 7 bases are a match to TRBD1. Trimming at V came to 4 bases and at J to 4 bases, leaving 12 bases not matched to a gene. The length of the CDR3 is 16 residues. Germline V gene sequence: CDR1 LNHDA, CDR2 SQIVND (reference sequence).

The chain joins TRBV27 to TRBJ2-7; TRBD1 agrees at 7 bases. J was trimmed by 3 bases and V by 4 bases; bases with no gene match: 6. The CDR3 runs to 14 residues. Germline V lookup: CDR1 MNHEY, CDR2 SMNVEV (reference sequence). CDR3 nucleotides: TGTGCCAGCAGTTCAGGGACAGACTACTACGAGCAGTACTTC. Translation gives CASSSGTDYYEQYF.